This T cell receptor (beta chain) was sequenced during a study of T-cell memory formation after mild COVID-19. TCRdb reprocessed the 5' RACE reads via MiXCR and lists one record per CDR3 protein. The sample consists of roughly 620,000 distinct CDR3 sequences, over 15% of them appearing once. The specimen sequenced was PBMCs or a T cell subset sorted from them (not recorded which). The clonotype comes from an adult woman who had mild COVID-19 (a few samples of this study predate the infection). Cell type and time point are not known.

The CDR3 is CASSVGWAGDQETQYF. The CDR3 nucleotides are TGTGCCAGCAGCGTAGGTTGGGCGGGAGACCAAGAGACCCAGTACTTC. The chain recombines TRBV9 with TRBJ2-5; TRBD2 aligns across 7 bases. The CDR3 loop spans 16 amino acids. From germline, CDR1 is SGDLS and CDR2 YYNGEE. Trimming at V came to 0 bases and at J to 0 bases, leaving 5 bases not matched to a gene.